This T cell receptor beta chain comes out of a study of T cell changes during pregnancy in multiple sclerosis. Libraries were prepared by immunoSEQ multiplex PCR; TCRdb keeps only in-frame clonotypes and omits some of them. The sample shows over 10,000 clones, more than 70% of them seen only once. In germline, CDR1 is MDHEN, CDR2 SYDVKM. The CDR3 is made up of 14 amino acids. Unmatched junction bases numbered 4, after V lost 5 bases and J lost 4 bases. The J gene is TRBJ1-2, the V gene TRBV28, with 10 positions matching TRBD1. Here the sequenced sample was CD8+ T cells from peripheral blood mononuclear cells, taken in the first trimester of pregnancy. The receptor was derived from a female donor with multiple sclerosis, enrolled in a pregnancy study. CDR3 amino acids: CASSRQGAAYGYTF. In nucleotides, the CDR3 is TGTGCCAGCAGTCGACAGGGGGCAGCCTATGGCTACACCTTC.